This T cell receptor (beta chain) came from a study of T-cell reconstitution after alpha-beta-depleted transplantation in children. Unique molecular identifiers featured in how the TCRbeta library was prepared. TCRdb fed the PCR reads into MiXCR, producing one record per CDR3 protein. Of just over 350,000 distinct CDR3 sequences in the sample, 13% were seen once. This clonotype was found many times. From germline, CDR1 is SGHTA and CDR2 FQGTGA. This CDR3 has 13 residues. V lost 5 bases and J lost 4, with 11 bases in between. The genes are TRBV7-3 and TRBJ1-1; a possible D gene is TRBD1 (5 bases). The clonotype was recovered from a human donor who donated a stem cell graft to a child with Fanconi anemia. The starting material was PBMCs, obtained from the stem cell graft. DNA for the CDR3: TGTGCCAGCAGCCCTCAAACAGGCACTGAAGCTTTCTTT. This encodes CASSPQTGTEAFF.